Included here is one T cell receptor beta chain sequence, with context. Its antigen is not yet known. No quality values exist for individual bases; no much larger clone is one base distant. These data belong to a study of cytomegalovirus exposure and HLA in healthy donors (TCRdb year 2017). Turning to the overall study: An earlier analysis of some 600 of the donors reported around 280 Gb of sequence data and some 110 million unique TCR beta sequences obtained from some 170 million T cells. A separate validation cohort of roughly 130 different subjects was used in addition to the 666-subject first cohort. Typing coverage differed by locus: A, B, C, DRB1 and DQB1 were typed in roughly 620-630 donors, DQA1 in around 500, DPA1 in some 570, and DPB1 in 450 to 490. Every repertoire in the discovery cohort had been generated on one and the same sequencing platform. Both class I and class II loci were covered by HLA typing, at four-digit resolution. To study patterns of TCR occurrence, a later analysis re-analyzed previously published TCR beta repertoires from several hundred donors and added high-resolution HLA genotyping. Donor age, sex, ethnicity and CMV serostatus were compiled alongside the repertoire data. Of the 398 genotyped donors, 65% to 90% fell in the genetic ancestry cluster associated with self-reported Caucasian donors. On average, about 200,000 unique TCR beta nucleotide sequences were sequenced per donor among fewer than 500 genotyped donors of the cohort, with about 19% of those sequences being non-productive. To decide whether each TCR beta V gene segment behaved as functional or pseudogenic, an earlier analysis of 587 of the donors relied on high-throughput TCR beta sequencing. A later genetic analysis used genome-wide SNP genotypes for about three fifths of the roughly 700 donors, treating that subset as a discovery cohort. The T cell repertoires of 550 to 850 subjects were profiled by immunosequencing and related to cytomegalovirus serostatus. To predict cytomegalovirus infection status, the study combined high-throughput TCR immunosequencing, statistical association of individual TCRs with disease status, and machine learning. A handful of DR-DQ haplotypes were handled as single units for association and clustering because linkage in the cohort was strong. The later analysis used no new phenotypic data to find candidate immune exposures, relying instead on TCR beta sequences and their occurrence across donors. The study aimed to test whether signatures of past pathogen exposure could be identified by cataloging public T cell receptors. An early release covering roughly 640 HLA-typed donors comprised about 320 gigabases of sequencing data and 65 million to 100 million unique TCR sequences. Study-wide conclusions, independent of this receptor: In a later analysis, several top co-occurrence clusters were reported to appear linked to parvovirus B19, influenza, CMV and Epstein-Barr virus. Because counts were too low, seventeen rarely observed V segments, including chromosome 9 orphons, were excluded from the earlier analysis of about 500 of the donors. The cohort was sequenced for TCR beta chains only, and without alpha or paired-chain data the features that could be detected were limited. A further reported finding was that TCR beta sequences accurately predicted the HLA-A and HLA-B alleles for most subjects in the first cohort. Broadly in line with IMGT annotations, most TCR beta V segments showed up in productive rearrangements about 87% or about 30% of the time in an earlier analysis of around 550 of the donors. An association between a missense DCLRE1C variant and V-gene and J-gene trimming of TCR beta chains was found in a later genetic analysis and replicated in an independent cohort. The sequencing pipeline was judged likely to have produced a cluster of highly shared sequence variants as a technical artifact. At a false discovery rate of 0.05, a later analysis linked under 20,000 TCR beta sequences to specific HLA alleles. HLA typing was unavailable for some donors at each locus, so association tests used only the typed subset. In vitro tests confirmed that a few of the cytomegalovirus-associated TCR beta chains recognize cytomegalovirus antigens. Compared with the 666-donor mean, donors in an Asian-associated ancestry cluster had fewer N-insertions in productive TCRs, according to a later genetic analysis. When HLA alleles, especially DR and DQ, strongly co-occurred, attributing TCR associations to individual alleles was difficult. Some IMGT-functional V segments, including TRBV6-2 and TRBV6-3, could not be distinguished by the 87-base-pair reads and were therefore excluded. Sequencing depth was assumed to be roughly uniform across donors in the presence/absence analyses, though that assumption may not hold. It was suggested by the authors that the approach could potentially be generalized to other disease states and immunological phenotypes. CMV serostatus was the only immune exposure information available for the cohort. In a later analysis, the rate of TCR association differed among HLA loci, with DRB1 alleles having the most associated TCRs and HLA-C alleles having the fewest. While some public TCRs were present in many individuals, most TCR sequences turned up only very rarely across donors. Cytomegalovirus status was reported to be diagnosed by the classifier with high specificity and sensitivity in both the original and validation cohorts. A later analysis found that most CMV-associated TCR beta chains appeared HLA-restricted, with HLA associations seemingly driven largely by CMV exposure. The study listed 150 to 200 TCR beta chains as associated with cytomegalovirus. In a later analysis, HLA-associated TCR beta chains showed more clonal expansion and lower generation probabilities than non-associated chains that were equally common. Linkage disequilibrium might explain the correlated functional status among segregating V segments, but an unknown experimental factor could not be ruled out.

Libraries were built with the immunoSEQ multiplex PCR assay. A mixture of 60 forward primers for TCR Vbeta segments and 13 reverse primers for TCR Jbeta segments was used in the multiplex PCR. The CDR3 region of rearranged TCR beta genes was amplified from genomic DNA by a multiplex PCR assay. The Illumina HiSeq System was used to sequence the amplified TCR beta libraries as 87-base-pair reads. The study's own analysis went as follows. In a later analysis, roughly 80 million unique TCR beta chains were counted across the 500 to 850 repertoires, and around 10 million of these chains were shared by at least two donors. Raw reads were error-corrected and collapsed into unique sequences by a nearest-neighbor algorithm in which closely related sequences were merged to remove PCR and sequencing errors. V, D and J gene segments were assigned by aligning CDR3 sequences to IMGT reference sequences. For a sequence to be retained, a match of at least six nucleotides was required to both a V gene segment and a J gene segment. A rearrangement counted as productive if the CDR3 had no stop codons and remained in frame with V and J, and every other rearrangement counted as non-productive. Following IMGT convention, CDR3 was defined as the stretch from the second conserved V-encoded cysteine to the conserved J-encoded phenylalanine. Sequences without an unambiguous match to a single V gene segment were excluded from the earlier analysis of a few hundred of the donors. In an earlier analysis of more than 500 of the donors, a V segment was called functional when productive rearrangements were above 56.7%, and segregating when the standard deviation between donors exceeded 5%. A statistical classification framework was developed to diagnose cytomegalovirus status using the catalog of TCR beta chain sequences. In a later analysis, V and J genes were assigned by comparing TCR nucleotide sequences against IMGT/GENE-DB human TR gene sequences. The TCRdist pipeline was used in a later analysis to assign CDR3 sequences and most-parsimonious VDJ recombination scenarios. In a later analysis, each TCR beta chain was defined by its CDR3 amino acid sequence together with its V-gene family, and reads without a unique V-gene family were excluded. A later analysis removed 550 to 650 highly shared, low-generation-probability nucleotide sequences to deal with suspected cross-contamination and a sequencing artifact. In a later analysis, a clonal expansion index for each public chain was calculated from normalized within-repertoire ranks of inferred template counts. A later analysis computed generation probabilities with a VDJ recombination model fitted to out-of-frame rearrangements, and checked the results against IGoR. In a later analysis, hypergeometric tests were used to score TCR-TCR, TCR-HLA and TCR-CMV co-occurrence, with a repertoire-size bias correction applied to TCR pairs. A later analysis estimated false discovery rates by permuting HLA or CMV assignments 20 times. In a later analysis, co-occurring TCRs were grouped with DBSCAN, and TCRdist sequence similarity was added when clustering was performed within HLA-allele-positive subsets. Repertoires with fewer than 30,000 or more than 120,000 public chains, plus five repertoires with anomalous nucleotide sharing, were excluded from co-occurrence clustering. TCRdb's version of the immuneACCESS table is confined to in-frame rearrangements and falls short of the full clone set. An unresolved V gene accounts for under half of the shortfall where checked; the remainder is of unknown origin. V and J calls and clone size follow that table, whereas D and trimming were derived from the DNA. In all, the sample holds approximately 120,000 clones, and approximately 80% of those were seen once. The ten largest clones capture roughly 1.2% of the sample.

In total, 666 healthy bone marrow donors made up the cohort. All cohort members were sampled while nominally healthy, although unrecorded immune exposures were likely present. The donor was CMV seronegative and belonged to the group of 380 or so seronegative cohort members. Every donor gave a peripheral blood sample, and the peripheral blood mononuclear cells from that sample were used for TCR beta sequencing. The Qiagen DNeasy Blood Extraction Kit was used to extract genomic DNA from the blood cell samples. The germline V gene (reference sequence) sets CDR1 to MNHEY and CDR2 to SMNVEV. Between the V and J ends, shortened by 2 bases and 2 bases respectively, the junction contains 13 bases. The CDR3 starts with the cysteine, ends with the phenylalanine, and has 15 residues. The read is trimmed to its CDR3 DNA, 45 bases read in frame from base 1.

The sequencing input was PBMCs. This clonotype was obtained from a man aged 50 to 59 in good health and CMV-seronegative. Here the chain combines TRBV27 and TRBJ2-7, with a weak D call of TRBD2 (6 bases match). The nucleotides are TGTGCCAGCAGTTTACGGACACCGGGAGCCTACGAGCAGTACTTC. This encodes CASSLRTPGAYEQYF.